The clone carrying this T cell receptor (beta chain) was seen a handful of times. Its antigen is not known. Trimming removed 7 bases from V and 4 bases from J, with 18 bases in between. The CDR3 has 14 residues. Germline-derived CDR1 and CDR2 are SGHNT and YYREEE (reference sequence). The data were taken from a study of cytomegalovirus exposure and HLA in healthy donors. The study's findings and limits: Analyses of presence/absence relied on an assumption of roughly uniform sequencing depth across donors. It was in a later analysis that TCR association rates were seen to vary by HLA locus, highest for DRB1 and lowest for HLA-C. With further analysis later on, most CMV-associated TCR beta chains appeared HLA-restricted.

PCR involved 60 Vbeta and 13 Jbeta primers. Profiling relied on immunoSEQ multiplex PCR, and the TCRdb table lists in-frame clones only, not all of them. Here the sample spans 300,000 or so clones, roughly 81% being singletons. Sequencing was done on a sample of PBMCs. This TCR came from a woman in her 40s in good health and CMV-seropositive. The chain links TRBV5-4 to TRBJ2-7; D is perhaps TRBD1 (7 bases). CDR3 nucleotides: TGTGCCAGCTTCGACAGGGAGGATAGGTACGAGCAGTACTTC. It translates to CASFDREDRYEQYF.